Presented here are 13 T cell receptor beta chains from one specimen sequenced in a study of cytomegalovirus exposure and HLA in healthy donors. Use of 60 Vbeta and 13 Jbeta primers characterized the PCR. Libraries were prepared by immunoSEQ multiplex PCR; TCRdb keeps only in-frame clonotypes and omits some of them. The sample gives 75,000 to 95,000 clones, approximately 70% of which show up once; 2.5% to 3% is in the top ten. Sequencing was carried out using PBMCs. The receptors derive from a man in his forties or fifties in good health and CMV-seronegative.

The chain links TRBV7-9 to TRBJ2-7; 7 bases map to TRBD2. CDR1 is SEHNR and CDR2 is FQNEAQ in the germline V gene (reference sequence). The length of the CDR3 is 16 residues. V gave up 1 base and J gave up 2 bases; unmatched junction bases: 8. The DNA of the CDR3 is TGTGCCAGCAGCTTAGGTCTCGCGGGGGATCCCTACGAGCAGTACTTC. Its translation is CASSLGLAGDPYEQYF.

This chain uses TRBV4-3 with TRBJ2-1, with 7 bases fitting TRBD2. The ends lost 0 bases at V and 9 bases at J; junction bases unmatched: 11. The CDR3 spans 16 residues. The V gene's germline CDR1 is LGHNA and CDR2 YSLEER. CDR3 sequence: CASSQDPQAGYFEQFF. In DNA form, the CDR3 reads TGCGCCAGCAGCCAAGATCCCCAAGCGGGGTATTTTGAGCAGTTCTTC.

The J gene is TRBJ2-1, the V gene TRBV6-4, with TRBD2 as a possible D gene (5 bases). V gave up 7 bases and J gave up 2 bases, with 12 bases separating them. From germline, CDR1 is MRHNA and CDR2 SNTAGT. The CDR3 contains 14 residues. In nucleotides, the CDR3 is TGTGCCAGCAAAGTGGACTGGGCCTACAATGAGCAGTTCTTC. Translated: CASKVDWAYNEQFF.

This chain uses TRBV7-9 with TRBJ2-2; the match to TRBD1 covers 8 bases. The trim removed 2 bases at V and 5 bases at J, leaving 1 base unmatched. Germline loops: CDR1 SEHNR, CDR2 FQNEAQ (reference sequence). This CDR3 has 14 residues. CDR3 nucleotide sequence: TGTGCCAGCAGCTTACAGGGGGCAACCGGGGAGCTGTTTTTT. This gives the protein CASSLQGATGELFF.

This sequence joins TRBV6-5 and TRBJ2-4; 8 bases are shared with TRBD1. Trimming cost V 6 bases and J 1 base; bases outside gene matches: 5. This CDR3 has 15 amino acids. Germline V gene data show CDR1 as MNHEY and CDR2 as SVGAGI. CDR3 in DNA: TGTGCCAGCAGAGGGACAGGCGGGGCCAAAAACATTCAGTACTTC. Its translation is CASRGTGGAKNIQYF.

The chain uses TRBV6-1 and TRBJ2-3; D call uncertain. The V gene lost 4 bases and the J gene lost 2 bases, with 19 bases spanning the gap. Germline CDR1 reads MNHNS; CDR2 reads SASEGT. CDR3 size: 17 residues. For the CDR3, the DNA is TGTGCCAGCAGTGGGTCGGCCCAGGTTCCTTACACAGATACGCAGTATTTT. Its protein is CASSGSAQVPYTDTQYF.

This chain uses TRBV6-4 with TRBJ1-5, with 10 bases aligning to TRBD1. The CDR3 sequence is 17 residues long. Losses at the gene ends were 3 bases for V and 7 bases for J; bases not matched to a gene: 12. CDR1 and CDR2 (germline): MRHNA, SNTAGT. CDR3 sequence: CASSDSLRQGAWQPQHF. The CDR3 nucleotides read TGTGCCAGCAGTGATTCCCTCCGACAGGGGGCATGGCAGCCCCAGCATTTT.

This clone was seen only once. The chain combines TRBV15 with TRBJ2-7; D might be TRBD2 (5 bases). Germline CDR1 reads LNHNV; CDR2 reads YYDKDF (reference sequence). V lost 5 bases and J lost 7, with 12 bases in between. The CDR3 length is 12 residues. CDR3 nucleotide sequence: TGTGCCACCAGCCAACGAAGGAGGGAGCAGTACTTC. As protein: CATSQRRREQYF.

J is TRBJ1-1 and V is TRBV9; no firm D call. Germline lookup yields CDR1 SGDLS and CDR2 YYNGEE. Deletions cut 5 bases from V and 11 bases from J, with 13 bases between. This CDR3 has 11 residues. CDR3 in amino acids: CASRDGLEAFF. The CDR3 region has the DNA TGTGCCAGCAGGGATGGTCTGGAGGCTTTCTTT.

The V gene is TRBV4-2, the J gene TRBJ2-2; D might be TRBD1 (5 bases). The CDR3 totals 15 residues. Trimming removed 1 base at V and 3 bases at J, with 9 bases between. Germline V gene data show CDR1 as LGHNA and CDR2 as YNFKEQ. DNA for the CDR3: TGTGCCAGCAGCCAAGTGGCAGGGTACACCGGGGAGCTGTTTTTT. Its protein is CASSQVAGYTGELFF.

The rearrangement joins TRBV13 to TRBJ2-5; no reliable D call. Germline V gene lookup returns CDR1 PRHDT and CDR2 FYEKMQ (reference sequence). This CDR3 has 13 amino acids. The ends were cut back, 4 bases at V and 3 bases at J, with 9 bases in the middle. DNA for the CDR3: TGTGCCAGCAGCTCCCGCGCTAAAGAGACCCAGTACTTC. Amino acids: CASSSRAKETQYF.

The J gene is TRBJ2-5, the V gene TRBV5-6; D ambiguous. The CDR3 contains 13 residues. Trimming took off 0 bases at V and 3 bases at J, with 6 bases between the two ends. Germline-derived CDR1 and CDR2 are SGHDT and YYEEEE. The CDR3 loop reads CASSLVQEETQYF. For the CDR3, the DNA is TGTGCCAGCAGCTTGGTCCAGGAAGAGACCCAGTACTTC.

The V and J genes are TRBV5-1 and TRBJ2-7; 7 bases fit TRBD1. The V gene end was trimmed by 1 base and the J gene end by 5 bases; junction bases not matched to a gene: 9. The CDR3 extends over 15 amino acids. CDR1 is SGHRS, CDR2 YFSETQ, per germline. Written as DNA, the CDR3 is TGCGCCAGCAGCTTGAGGACAGGATTCGGAGACGAGCAGTACTTC. Residues: CASSLRTGFGDEQYF.